These 29 T cell receptor beta chains originate from one sample sequenced in a study of blood T cell repertoires in COVID-19. Assay used: immunoSEQ multiplex PCR; TCRdb lists only in-frame clones, some missing. Altogether under 450,000 clones are present, 80% to 90% being singletons, with the ten largest covering just over 7%. Sequencing used peripheral blood. These receptors all stem from a woman aged 55-69 years with COVID-19, enrolled during active disease.

The DNA of the CDR3 is TGCGCCAGCAGCCAAGATTTAGAGCCGCAGTATTTT. Translation gives CASSQDLEPQYF. The J gene is TRBJ2-3, the V gene TRBV4-1; D remains unclear. V was trimmed by 0 bases and J by 10 bases, leaving 8 bases between them. Germline-derived CDR1 and CDR2 are MGHRA and YSYEKL. The CDR3 length is 12 residues.

This sequence joins TRBV10-1 and TRBJ2-2, with D possibly being TRBD2 (5 bases). Trimming removed 0 bases at V and 1 base at J, with 9 bases between. CDR3 length: 16 amino acids. The V gene's germline CDR1 is WNHNN and CDR2 SYGVQD (reference sequence). CDR3 sequence reads: CASSESGVLNTGELFF. The CDR3 region has the DNA TGCGCCAGCAGTGAGTCGGGAGTTTTGAACACCGGGGAGCTGTTTTTT.

This rearrangement joins TRBV6-5 to TRBJ2-7; D might be TRBD1 (6 bases). Trimming removed 7 bases at V and 5 bases at J, with 15 bases between. The CDR3 spans 13 residues. Germline loops: CDR1 MNHEY, CDR2 SVGAGI. The CDR3 spells CASTAAGADEQYF. The CDR3 region has the DNA TGTGCCAGCACCGCCGCAGGGGCAGACGAGCAGTACTTC.

The chain uses TRBV27 and TRBJ2-1; 8 positions match TRBD1. Germline V gives CDR1 MNHEY, CDR2 SMNVEV (reference sequence). V lost 5 bases to trimming and J lost 0 bases; unmatched junction nucleotides: 6. This CDR3 spans 16 amino acids. CDR3: CASSPRGQNSYNEQFF. CDR3 DNA sequence: TGTGCCAGCAGTCCCAGGGGGCAGAACTCCTACAATGAGCAGTTCTTC.

The chain carries TRBV19 and TRBJ1-5; D may be TRBD1 (5 bases). The CDR3 is 16 amino acids. V lost 5 bases and J 3 bases, leaving 17 bases between the germline ends. CDR1 LNHDA and CDR2 SQIVND come from the germline V gene (reference sequence). CDR3 DNA sequence: TGTGCCAGTAGTCCCCGCGGGACGGTCTTCAATCAGCCCCAGCATTTT. Protein sequence: CASSPRGTVFNQPQHF.

This clone appeared a single time. This chain joins TRBV5-1 and TRBJ2-3; the match to TRBD1 covers 7 bases. V was pared by 3 bases and J by 5 bases, with 6 bases of the junction left unmatched. Germline-derived CDR1 and CDR2 are SGHRS and YFSETQ. The CDR3 sequence is 14 residues long. CDR3 bases: TGCGCCAGCAGCTCGACAGGGTCGCAAGATACGCAGTATTTT. As protein: CASSSTGSQDTQYF. Using reference TRBV5-1 and TRBJ2-3 for the parts outside the CDR3, the full variable domain is KAGVTQTPRYLIKTRGQQVTLSCSPISGHRSVSWYQQTPGQGLQFLFEYFSETQRNKGNFPGRFSGRQFSNSRSEMNVSTLELGDSALYLCASSSTGSQDTQYFGPGTRLTVL.

The chain combines TRBV13 with TRBJ1-4; 9 bases agree with TRBD1. V was clipped by 5 bases and J by 1 base; unmatched bases: 8. CDR3 length: 17 residues. The germline V gene has CDR1 PRHDT and CDR2 FYEKMQ (reference sequence). The CDR3 DNA is TGTGCCAGCAGCCCCCGGGACAGGGACCGAACTAATGAAAAACTGTTTTTT. Translated: CASSPRDRDRTNEKLFF.

V gene TRBV29-1 combines with J gene TRBJ2-3; 8 nucleotides align to TRBD2. The CDR3 length is 13 residues. V was pared by 6 bases and J by 3 bases, with 5 bases of the junction left unmatched. The germline CDR1 and CDR2 sequences are SQVTM and ANQGSEA. CDR3 in DNA: TGCAGCGTCCGCGGGGGGCTAACAGATACGCAGTATTTT. Its translation: CSVRGGLTDTQYF.

This chain joins TRBV7-6 and TRBJ1-2; maybe TRBD1 (6 bases). Germline V gene data show CDR1 as SGHVS and CDR2 as FNYEAQ. V was cut by 1 base and J by 6 bases, with 15 bases left in between. This CDR3 is 15 amino acids long. CDR3 region: CASSLVGWGLNGYTF. CDR3 in DNA: TGTGCCAGCAGCTTAGTCGGTTGGGGGCTCAATGGCTACACCTTC. The variable domain in full, completed from reference TRBV7-6 and TRBJ1-2, reads GAGVSQSPRYKVTKRGQDVALRCDPISGHVSLYWYRQALGQGPEFLTYFNYEAQQDKSGLPNDRFSAERPEGSISTLTIQRTEQRDSAMYRCASSLVGWGLNGYTFGSGTRLTVV.

The chain carries TRBV7-8 and TRBJ2-2; possibly TRBD2 for D (6 bases). Per germline, CDR1 SGHVS and CDR2 FQNEAQ. There are 14 residues in the CDR3. Trimming cost V 5 bases and J 3 bases, with 10 bases left between them. The CDR3 loop is CASSPGTYTGELFF. The CDR3 nucleotides read TGTGCCAGCAGCCCGGGGACTTACACCGGGGAGCTGTTTTTT. The whole variable domain, filled in from reference TRBV7-8 and TRBJ2-2, reads GAGVSQSPRYKVAKRGQDVALRCDPISGHVSLFWYQQALGQGPEFLTYFQNEAQLDKSGLPSDRFFAERPEGSVSTLKIQRTQQEDSAVYLCASSPGTYTGELFFGEGSRLTVL.

The chain combines TRBV19 with TRBJ1-4; weak D call: TRBD1 (6 bases). CDR1 LNHDA and CDR2 SQIVND come from the germline V gene (reference sequence). Trimming pared 4 bases from V and 7 bases from J, leaving 16 bases between. The CDR3 extends over 15 amino acids. The CDR3 sequence is CASSRRSQGSEKLFF. CDR3 DNA sequence: TGTGCCAGTAGTAGACGGTCACAGGGAAGTGAAAAACTGTTTTTT.

The V and J genes are TRBV3-1 (or the pseudogene TRBV3-2) and TRBJ2-5, with 8 bases lining up with TRBD1. This CDR3 region has 14 residues. V dropped 4 bases and J dropped 2; count of bases not matched to a gene: 3. Germline values: CDR1 LGHDT, CDR2 YNNKEL (reference sequence). As DNA, the CDR3 is TGTGCCAGCAGCCCGACAGGGGTTCAAGAGACCCAGTACTTC. Its protein is CASSPTGVQETQYF.

The chain combines TRBV30 with TRBJ1-6; 10 nucleotides match TRBD1. J gave up 6 bases and V 3 bases, and 8 bases lay outside the gene matches. The CDR3 spans 16 residues. Per germline, CDR1 GTSNPN and CDR2 SVGIG (reference sequence). The CDR3 nucleotides read TGTGCCTGGAGGAGGACAGGGGGGTGGAGTAATTCACCCCTCCACTTT. It translates to CAWRRTGGWSNSPLHF.

The gene calls are TRBV11-2 and TRBJ1-1; maybe TRBD1 (6 bases). V lost 2 bases, J lost 5 bases, and 12 bases lay in between. The V gene's germline CDR1 is SGHAT and CDR2 FQNNGV. The CDR3 covers 14 residues. The CDR3: CASSLTQGNTEAFF. DNA of the CDR3: TGTGCCAGCAGCTTAACCCAGGGGAATACTGAAGCTTTCTTT.

The chain is built from TRBV2 and TRBJ2-3; TRBD2 matches 9 bases. Germline CDR1 reads SNHLY; CDR2 reads FYNNEI. With V trimmed by 4 bases and J by 0 bases, 2 bases remained unmatched. The CDR3 is 15 residues long. CDR3 amino acids: CASSGLAGSTDTQYF. The CDR3 DNA sequence: TGTGCCAGCAGTGGTCTAGCGGGGAGCACAGATACGCAGTATTTT.

V gene TRBV5-1 combines with J gene TRBJ1-1; perhaps TRBD1 as D (5 bases). Germline CDR1 is SGHRS and CDR2 is YFSETQ. V was pared by 6 bases and J by 2 bases, with 11 bases between. The CDR3 has 13 residues. In DNA, the CDR3 is TGCGCCAGCACCCTTAGGGGAAACACTGAAGCTTTCTTT. This translates into CASTLRGNTEAFF.

This chain joins TRBV7-9 and TRBJ1-2; TRBD1 aligns across 7 bases. There are 14 residues in the CDR3. The germline CDR1 and CDR2 sequences are SEHNR and FQNEAQ (reference sequence). Unmatched junction bases numbered 3, after V lost 2 bases and J lost 3 bases. DNA for the CDR3: TGTGCCAGCAGCTTAACAGGGGTGGACTATGGCTACACCTTC. Translated, it gives CASSLTGVDYGYTF.

The J gene is TRBJ2-1, the V gene TRBV7-2, with 9 bases that match TRBD1. The junction had 12 bases not matched to a gene; V was cut back by 5 bases and J by 7 bases. CDR1 SGHTA and CDR2 FQGNSA come from the germline V gene. This CDR3 comprises 16 residues. CDR3 in amino acids: CASSPGQGPLTNEQFF. The CDR3 DNA reads TGTGCCAGCAGCCCGGGACAGGGTCCCTTGACGAATGAGCAGTTCTTC.

The J gene is TRBJ1-1, the V gene TRBV6-6; D is uncertain. This CDR3 spans 12 amino acids. V lost 2 bases and J lost 11, with 12 bases in between. Germline CDR1 reads MNHNY; CDR2 reads SVGAGI (reference sequence). CDR3 coding DNA: TGTGCCAGCAGTTACCCAGAGGGTGAGGCTTTCTTT. Translation gives CASSYPEGEAFF.

This sequence joins TRBV18 and TRBJ2-3; 7 bases line up with TRBD1. CDR1 and CDR2 from the germline V gene are KGHSH and LQKENI. This CDR3 comprises 16 residues. The J segment lost 5 bases and the V segment lost 3 bases, leaving 11 bases of the junction unmatched. The DNA for the CDR3 is TGTGCCAGCTCACCCCCGGACAGGAGCTTCGGAGATACGCAGTATTTT. The encoded protein is CASSPPDRSFGDTQYF.

The rearrangement joins TRBV5-8 to TRBJ2-3, with no clear D. Trimming shortened V by 0 bases and J by 0 bases, and 5 bases separated the two germline ends. The length of the CDR3 is 14 residues. The V gene's germline CDR1 is SGHTS and CDR2 YDEGEE. DNA of the CDR3: TGTGCCAGCAGCTTGGGGGCCAGCACAGATACGCAGTATTTT. This sequence encodes CASSLGASTDTQYF.

The chain has TRBV4-1 and TRBJ2-7; D may be TRBD1 (5 bases). Germline V gene lookup returns CDR1 MGHRA and CDR2 YSYEKL. This CDR3 has 15 amino acids. Trimming took 0 bases from V and 3 from J, leaving 12 bases between them. The CDR3: CASSQDSRQGYEQYF. CDR3 nucleotides: TGCGCCAGCAGCCAAGATAGTCGGCAGGGCTACGAGCAGTACTTC.

This clone occurred a few times. The V gene is TRBV12-3 or TRBV12-4, the J gene TRBJ1-1; a possible D gene is TRBD1 (5 bases). The V gene lost 6 bases and the J gene lost 6 bases, with 14 bases spanning the gap. The CDR3 is made up of 13 amino acids. For the CDR3, the DNA is TGTGCCAGCAGCCGGGGGGATTGGGCTGAAGCTTTCTTT. This translates into CASSRGDWAEAFF.

The chain is built from TRBV2 and TRBJ1-4; D is unclear. Between the trimmed V and J ends, which lost 6 bases and 8 bases, there was a span of 13 bases. The CDR3 is 13 residues long. Germline V gives CDR1 SNHLY, CDR2 FYNNEI. The CDR3 sequence: CASRRRRGEKLFF. CDR3 nucleotides: TGTGCCAGCAGAAGACGGAGAGGAGAAAAACTGTTTTTT.

The V and J genes are TRBV6-5 and TRBJ2-7, with 8 bases that match TRBD1. V lost 3 bases and J lost 1; bases outside the gene matches: 5. Germline CDR1 and CDR2: MNHEY and SVGAGI. The CDR3 extends over 15 amino acids. The CDR3 region is CASSYWQGASYEQYF. The CDR3 bases are TGTGCCAGCAGTTATTGGCAGGGGGCTTCCTACGAGCAGTACTTC.

The V and J genes are TRBV6-5 and TRBJ1-2; D remains unclear. CDR1 is MNHEY and CDR2 is SVGAGI in the germline V gene. The CDR3 has 15 amino acids. The V gene lost 0 bases and the J gene lost 1 base, with 9 bases spanning the gap. The CDR3 coding sequence is TGTGCCAGCAGTTACTCACAGACCCTTAACTATGGCTACACCTTC. Amino acids: CASSYSQTLNYGYTF.

The genes are TRBV2 and TRBJ2-1, with D tentatively TRBD1 (5 bases). Trimming took 4 bases from V and 5 from J, leaving 9 bases between them. CDR3 size: 13 residues. Germline V gene data show CDR1 as SNHLY and CDR2 as FYNNEI. CDR3 DNA: TGTGCCAGCAGTGTGGACAAAGACAATGAGCAGTTCTTC. Its protein is CASSVDKDNEQFF. The entire variable domain, with the rest obtained from reference TRBV2 and TRBJ2-1, is as follows: EPEVTQTPSHQVTQMGQEVILRCVPISNHLYFYWYRQILGQKVEFLVSFYNNEISEKSEIFDDQFSVERPDGSNFTLKIRSTKLEDSAMYFCASSVDKDNEQFFGPGTRLTVL.

This clone has only one observation. The genes are TRBV5-8 and TRBJ2-7, with D possibly being TRBD1 (6 bases). V dropped 5 bases and J dropped 1 base, with 16 bases sitting between them. Per the germline V gene, CDR1 is SGHTS and CDR2 is YDEGEE. This CDR3 comprises 15 residues. The CDR3 nucleotides read TGTGCCAGCAGTTCGGACAGCTCCCTATCCTACGAGCAGTACTTC. It specifies CASSSDSSLSYEQYF. The variable domain in full, with the rest retrieved from reference TRBV5-8 and TRBJ2-7, is EAGVTQSPTHLIKTRGQQATLRCSPISGHTSVYWYQQALGLGLQFLLWYDEGEERNRGNFPPRFSGRQFPNYSSELNVNALELEDSALYLCASSSDSSLSYEQYFGPGTRLTVT.

This clone was counted a few times. The chain employs TRBV14 and TRBJ1-5; D uncertain. Between the trimmed V and J ends, which lost 1 base and 7 bases, there was a span of 8 bases. Germline lookup yields CDR1 SGHDN and CDR2 FVKESK. The CDR3 consists of 13 residues. CDR3 DNA sequence: TGTGCCAGCAGCCAAGGCGCTAGGCAGCCCCAGCATTTT. It encodes CASSQGARQPQHF.